Listed below are T cell receptor beta chains from one sample, sequenced in a study of naive and memory T cell subsets. TCRdb processed the UMI-ligation and nested PCR reads anew with MiXCR; each CDR3 protein has one entry. The sample carries fewer than 30,000 distinct CDR3 sequences, about 10% recorded once. The sample was effector memory CD4+ T cells from blood. The origin of the receptors is a human donor in good health. CDR3s include the opening cysteine and the closing phenylalanine or tryptophan. The D gene is left open where the match is weak.

j_call v_call d_call cdr3_aa
TRBJ1-3 TRBV19 NA CASSAQDPGNTIYF
TRBJ2-1 TRBV7-8 NA CASSPPKVDEQFF
TRBJ1-6 TRBV7-2 TRBD1 CASSSGTENSPLHF
TRBJ2-5 TRBV30 NA CAWSRFLYQETQYF
TRBJ2-7 TRBV18 NA CASSPNTGREQYF
TRBJ2-7 TRBV4-3 NA CASSRGSGYEQYF
TRBJ2-2 TRBV20-1 TRBD2 CSASSGRSTGELFF
TRBJ2-2 TRBV15 NA CATSNNLHGELFF
TRBJ2-7 TRBV3-1 TRBD2 CASSRGRASGAYEQYF
TRBJ2-2 TRBV6-5 TRBD1 CASRRDRGNTGELFF
TRBJ2-1 TRBV7-9 NA CASSLGYAISSYNEQFF
TRBJ2-5 TRBV7-2 TRBD1 CASSLQRDRRWETQYF
TRBJ2-1 TRBV27 TRBD2 CASSLRNRDYSYNEQFF
TRBJ2-2 TRBV3-1 NA CASSQDVGVTGELFF
TRBJ1-5 TRBV10-2 NA CASSEPRAKGYSNQPQHF
TRBJ2-7 TRBV20-1 NA CSASRDSQFGEQYF
TRBJ2-7 TRBV5-1 TRBD2 CASSLISGRDEQYF
TRBJ1-1 TRBV6-2/TRBV6-3 TRBD1 CASRPSGTGNTEAFF
TRBJ2-1 TRBV7-2 TRBD2 CASSSHQRGAPYNEQFF
TRBJ2-1 TRBV27 NA CASRVTRGTYNEQFF
TRBJ2-7 TRBV20-1 NA CSASFGRSGNEQYF
TRBJ2-7 TRBV11-2 TRBD1 CASSPLSTGGTGYEQYF
TRBJ2-7 TRBV12-3/TRBV12-4 TRBD2 CASSPGLLAVGYEQYF
TRBJ2-6 TRBV7-2 TRBD2 CASSLVGRGSGANVLTF
TRBJ1-2 TRBV20-1 TRBD1 CSLGQGINYGYTF
TRBJ1-1 TRBV20-1 NA CSARVSADGGAFF
TRBJ2-1 TRBV7-8 NA CASSLYADEQFF
TRBJ1-2 TRBV9 TRBD1 CASSPNQGGRGSPNYGYTF
TRBJ2-7 TRBV20-1 NA CSARDHASPGSYEQYF
TRBJ2-7 TRBV7-2 TRBD2 CASRGAGGSYEQYF
TRBJ1-5 TRBV6-2/TRBV6-3 TRBD1 CASSWTGEVYNQPQHF
TRBJ2-1 TRBV28 NA CASSSPPPWNEQFF
TRBJ2-7 TRBV7-3 NA CASSLKPTGLNSYEQYF
TRBJ2-4 TRBV19 NA CASNPMGAKNIQYF
TRBJ2-3 TRBV6-2/TRBV6-3 TRBD2 CASQRGGGAPDTQYF
TRBJ1-2 TRBV7-2 NA CASSLFALQDFGYTF
TRBJ1-2 TRBV15 NA CATSIRQNPDGYTF
TRBJ2-5 TRBV7-2 TRBD2 CASSLSSGSQETQYF
TRBJ1-4 TRBV30 NA CAWSVLREKLFF
TRBJ2-5 TRBV5-1 TRBD1 CASGRQGLRETQYF
TRBJ2-2 TRBV19 NA CASSMSRAAGELFF
TRBJ2-3 TRBV7-2 NA CASSFRDIGTDTQYF
TRBJ2-7 TRBV18 NA CASSRQQDYEQYF
TRBJ2-1 TRBV29-1 TRBD1 CSVPTIPGTGHSYNEQFF
TRBJ2-7 TRBV19 NA CASSRKVQGSREQYF
TRBJ2-3 TRBV9 TRBD1 CASSVDRAADTQYF
TRBJ2-5 TRBV7-8 NA CASSSWGSVVRTQETQYF
TRBJ2-3 TRBV6-5 NA CASQRTQYF
TRBJ2-1 TRBV30 TRBD1 CAWGQGVGNEQFF
TRBJ2-7 TRBV20-1 NA CSARGLGSVGSYEQYF
TRBJ2-1 TRBV4-3 NA CASSQQGGRNEQFF
TRBJ2-3 TRBV6-5 NA CASSFEVADTQYF
TRBJ2-7 TRBV10-3 TRBD1 CATNPGQPPYEQYF
TRBJ2-1 TRBV12-5 NA CASGLGGSYNEQFF
TRBJ2-1 TRBV20-1 NA CSAIPYVGVDEQFF
TRBJ2-5 TRBV10-3 NA CAIRRALDWQETQYF
TRBJ2-1 TRBV5-4 NA CASSQPANEQFF
TRBJ2-1 TRBV7-2 NA CASSPGRGNEQFF
TRBJ2-3 TRBV29-1 TRBD2 CSGLAGGFGTQYF
TRBJ2-1 TRBV30 NA CAWSNPLKRNEQFF